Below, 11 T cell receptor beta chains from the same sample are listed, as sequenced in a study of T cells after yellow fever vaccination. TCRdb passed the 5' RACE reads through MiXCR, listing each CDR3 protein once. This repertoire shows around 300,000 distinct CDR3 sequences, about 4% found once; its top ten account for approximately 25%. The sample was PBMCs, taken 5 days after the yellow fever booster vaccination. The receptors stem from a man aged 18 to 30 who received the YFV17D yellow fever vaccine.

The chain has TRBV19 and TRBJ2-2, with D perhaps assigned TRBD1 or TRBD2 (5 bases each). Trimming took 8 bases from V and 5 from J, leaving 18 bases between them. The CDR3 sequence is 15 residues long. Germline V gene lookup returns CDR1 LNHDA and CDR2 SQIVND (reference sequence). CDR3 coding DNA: TGTGCCAGTCGTGGACTCAGGGATCGGACCGGGGAGCTGTTTTTT. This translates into CASRGLRDRTGELFF.

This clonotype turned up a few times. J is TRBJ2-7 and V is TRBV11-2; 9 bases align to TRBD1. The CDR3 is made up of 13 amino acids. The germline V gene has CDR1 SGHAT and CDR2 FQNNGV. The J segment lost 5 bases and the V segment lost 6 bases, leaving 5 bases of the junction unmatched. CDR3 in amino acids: CASRWTGVHEQYV. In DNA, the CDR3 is TGTGCCAGCAGATGGACAGGGGTACACGAGCAGTACGTC.

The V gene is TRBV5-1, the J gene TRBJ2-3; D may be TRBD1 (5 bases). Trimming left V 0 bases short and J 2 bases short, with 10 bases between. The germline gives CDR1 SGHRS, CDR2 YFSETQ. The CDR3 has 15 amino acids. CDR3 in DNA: TGCGCCAGCAGCTTGGATGCAGGGCCCACAGATACGCAGTATTTT. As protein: CASSLDAGPTDTQYF.

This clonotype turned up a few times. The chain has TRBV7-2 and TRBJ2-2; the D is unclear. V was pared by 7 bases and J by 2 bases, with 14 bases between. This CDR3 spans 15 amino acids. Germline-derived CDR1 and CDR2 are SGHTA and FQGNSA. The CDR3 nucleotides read TGTGCCAGCATCGTTCGGGCAGAAAACACCGGGGAGCTGTTTTTT. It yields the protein CASIVRAENTGELFF.

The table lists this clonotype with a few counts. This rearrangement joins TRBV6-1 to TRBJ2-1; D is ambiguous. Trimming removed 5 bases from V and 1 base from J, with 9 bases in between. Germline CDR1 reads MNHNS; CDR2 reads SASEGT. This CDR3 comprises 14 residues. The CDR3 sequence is CASSFDGSYNEQFF. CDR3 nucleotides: TGTGCCAGCAGTTTCGACGGATCCTACAATGAGCAGTTCTTC.

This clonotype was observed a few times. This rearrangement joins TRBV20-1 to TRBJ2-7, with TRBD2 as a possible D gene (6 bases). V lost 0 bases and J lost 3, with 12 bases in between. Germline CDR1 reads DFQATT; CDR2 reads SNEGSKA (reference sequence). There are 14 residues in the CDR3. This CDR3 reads CSARDGDSHYEQYV. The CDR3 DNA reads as TGCAGTGCTAGAGACGGGGACTCTCACTACGAGCAGTACGTC.

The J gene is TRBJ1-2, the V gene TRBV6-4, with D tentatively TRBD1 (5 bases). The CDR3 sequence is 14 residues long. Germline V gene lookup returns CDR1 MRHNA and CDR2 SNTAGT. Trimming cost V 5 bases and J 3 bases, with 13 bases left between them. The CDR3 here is CASSRQNDDYGYTF. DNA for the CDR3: TGTGCCAGCAGTCGACAGAATGATGACTATGGCTACACCTTC.

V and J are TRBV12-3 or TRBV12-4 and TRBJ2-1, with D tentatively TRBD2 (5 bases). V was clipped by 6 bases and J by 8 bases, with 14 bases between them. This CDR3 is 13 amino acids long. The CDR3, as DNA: TGTGCCAGCAGCCTTCCGGACTCGTATGAGCAGTTCTTC. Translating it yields CASSLPDSYEQFF.

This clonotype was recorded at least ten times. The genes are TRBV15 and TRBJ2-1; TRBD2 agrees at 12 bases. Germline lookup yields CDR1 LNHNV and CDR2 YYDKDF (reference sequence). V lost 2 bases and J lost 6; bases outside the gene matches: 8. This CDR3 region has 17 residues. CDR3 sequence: CATSRQSGLAGPNEQFF. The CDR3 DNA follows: TGTGCCACCAGCAGACAGTCCGGACTAGCGGGGCCCAATGAGCAGTTCTTC.

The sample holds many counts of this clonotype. The CDR3 spells CASSLEGVPEAFF. The CDR3 nucleotides are TGTGCCAGCAGCTTGGAAGGGGTACCTGAAGCTTTCTTT. V usage is TRBV5-6 and J usage is TRBJ1-1; tentatively, D is TRBD1 (5 bases). The germline gives CDR1 SGHDT, CDR2 YYEEEE. V was pared by 0 bases and J by 6 bases, with 9 bases between. The CDR3 loop spans 13 amino acids.

In nucleotides, the CDR3 is TGTGCCAGCAGTGAAAATCAACCCAGACCCCTCCACTTT. Translating it yields CASSENQPRPLHF. This sequence joins TRBV2 and TRBJ1-6, with unresolved D. CDR1 is SNHLY, CDR2 FYNNEI, per germline. CDR3 size: 13 residues. Trimming took off 2 bases at V and 12 bases at J, with 11 bases between the two ends.